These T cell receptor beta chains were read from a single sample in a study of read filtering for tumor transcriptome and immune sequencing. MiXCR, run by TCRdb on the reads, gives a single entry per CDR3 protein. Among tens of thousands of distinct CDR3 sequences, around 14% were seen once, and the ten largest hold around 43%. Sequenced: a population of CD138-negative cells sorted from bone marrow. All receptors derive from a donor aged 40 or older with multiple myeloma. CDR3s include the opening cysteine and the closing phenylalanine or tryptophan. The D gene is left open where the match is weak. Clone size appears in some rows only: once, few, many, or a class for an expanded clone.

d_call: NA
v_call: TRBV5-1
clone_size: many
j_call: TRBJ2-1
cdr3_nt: TGCGCCAGCACCCGGGGGCAATCCTACAATGAGCAGTTCTTC
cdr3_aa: CASTRGQSYNEQFF

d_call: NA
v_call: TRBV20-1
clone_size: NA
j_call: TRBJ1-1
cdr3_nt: TGCAGTGCTAGAGACCCGGGCTGGGGCACTGGAGCTTTCTTT
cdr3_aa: CSARDPGWGTGAFF

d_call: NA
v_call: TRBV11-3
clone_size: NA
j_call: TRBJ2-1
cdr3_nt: TGTGCCAGCAGCTATCACCTAGCCGGTGAGCAGTTCTTC
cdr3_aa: CASSYHLAGEQFF

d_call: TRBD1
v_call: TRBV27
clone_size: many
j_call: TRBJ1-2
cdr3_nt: TGTGCCAGCAGTTCCCTACTAGGACAGGGGAATGGCTACACCTTC
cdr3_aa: CASSSLLGQGNGYTF

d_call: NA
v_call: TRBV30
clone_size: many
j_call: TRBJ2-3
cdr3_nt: TGTGCCTGGAGCCGCTCGGCAGATACGCAGTATTTT
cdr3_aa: CAWSRSADTQYF

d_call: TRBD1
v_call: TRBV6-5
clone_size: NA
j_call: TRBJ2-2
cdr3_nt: TGTGCCAGCAGTCACTCGACAGGGTTCACCGGGGAGCTGTTTTTT
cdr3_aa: CASSHSTGFTGELFF

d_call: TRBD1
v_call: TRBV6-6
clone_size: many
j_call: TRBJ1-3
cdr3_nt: TGTGCCAGCATCTCAGGGGGCTCTGGAAACACCATATATTTT
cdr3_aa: CASISGGSGNTIYF

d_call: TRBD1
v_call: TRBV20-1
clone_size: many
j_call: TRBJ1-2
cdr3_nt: TGCAGTGCTGCGAAAAAGACAGGGGTTAATAACTATGGCTACACCTTC
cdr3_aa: CSAAKKTGVNNYGYTF

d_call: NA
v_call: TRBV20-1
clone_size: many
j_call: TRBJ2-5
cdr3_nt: TGCAGTGCTCCAGGGATCCAAGAGACCCAGTACTTC
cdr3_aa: CSAPGIQETQYF

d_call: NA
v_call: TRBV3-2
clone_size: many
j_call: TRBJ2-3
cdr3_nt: TGTGCCAGCAGTCGACTGGGGTATCATAAGCGGGAGGAGATCGGGGATACGCAGTATTTT
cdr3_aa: CASSRLGYHKREEIGDTQYF

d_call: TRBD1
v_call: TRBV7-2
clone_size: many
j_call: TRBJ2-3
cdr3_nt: TGTGCCAGCAGCTTGACAGGGGGAAACACAGATACGCAGTATTTT
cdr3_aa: CASSLTGGNTDTQYF

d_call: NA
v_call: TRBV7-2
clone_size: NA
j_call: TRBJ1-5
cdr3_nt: TGTGCCAGCAGCCCCCCCGGGACCAGCAATCAGCCCCAGCATTTT
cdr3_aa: CASSPPGTSNQPQHF

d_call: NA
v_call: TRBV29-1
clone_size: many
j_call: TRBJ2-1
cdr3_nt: TGCAGCGTTGAAGTAACAGGGCAGTGGAATGAGCAGTTCTTC
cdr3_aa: CSVEVTGQWNEQFF

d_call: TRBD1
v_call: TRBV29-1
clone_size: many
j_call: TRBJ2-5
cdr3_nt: TGCAGCGGATACAGGGGGCTCCAAGAGACCCAGTACTTC
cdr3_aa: CSGYRGLQETQYF

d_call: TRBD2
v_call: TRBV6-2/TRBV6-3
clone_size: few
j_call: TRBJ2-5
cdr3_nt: TGTGCCAGCAGTTACTCCAGGCTAGCGGTTAAAGAGACCCAGTACTTC
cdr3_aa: CASSYSRLAVKETQYF

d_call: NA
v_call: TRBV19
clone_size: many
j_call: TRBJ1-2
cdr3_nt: TGTGCCAGTAGTATTGTGGGGAGAGGGCATGGCTACACCTTC
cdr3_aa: CASSIVGRGHGYTF

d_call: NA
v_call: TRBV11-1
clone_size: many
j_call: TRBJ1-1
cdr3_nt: TGTGCCAGCAGCTTAGAAGTGGGCACTGAAGCTTTCTTT
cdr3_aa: CASSLEVGTEAFF

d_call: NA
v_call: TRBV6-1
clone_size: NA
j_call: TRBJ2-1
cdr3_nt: TGTGCCAGCCGGGACACCCTCTACAATGAGCAGTTCTTC
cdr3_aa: CASRDTLYNEQFF

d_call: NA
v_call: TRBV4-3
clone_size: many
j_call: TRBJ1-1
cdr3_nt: TGCGCCAGCAGCCAAGATCGCCGGCAGGGTGAAGCTTTCTTT
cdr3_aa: CASSQDRRQGEAFF

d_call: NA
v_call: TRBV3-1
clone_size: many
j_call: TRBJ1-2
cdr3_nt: TGTGCCAGCAGCCAAGTTGCCAGCTCCAACTATGGCTACACCTTC
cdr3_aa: CASSQVASSNYGYTF

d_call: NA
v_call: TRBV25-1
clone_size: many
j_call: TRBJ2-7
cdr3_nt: TGTGCCAGTTCTAGAACAGGGATCTACTTGGAGCAGTACTTC
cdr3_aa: CASSRTGIYLEQYF

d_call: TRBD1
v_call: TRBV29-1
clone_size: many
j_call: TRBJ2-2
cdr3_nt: TGCAGCGTTGGCGAACTCGGGACAGCGAACACCGGGGAGCTGTTTTTT
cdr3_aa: CSVGELGTANTGELFF

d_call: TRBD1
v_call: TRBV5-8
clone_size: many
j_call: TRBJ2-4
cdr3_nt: TGTGCCAGCAGCTCCGGGAAGGGACAGGGGATAGCCAAAAACATTCAGTACTTC
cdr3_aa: CASSSGKGQGIAKNIQYF

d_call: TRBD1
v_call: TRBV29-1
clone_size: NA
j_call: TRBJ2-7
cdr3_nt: TGCAGCGTCGAGGACAGGACCTACGAGCAGTACTTC
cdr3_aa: CSVEDRTYEQYF

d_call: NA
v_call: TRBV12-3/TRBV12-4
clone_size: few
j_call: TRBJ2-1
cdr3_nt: TGTGCCAGCAGTTTAGGGACAGCAAACAATGAGCAGTTCTTC
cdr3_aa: CASSLGTANNEQFF